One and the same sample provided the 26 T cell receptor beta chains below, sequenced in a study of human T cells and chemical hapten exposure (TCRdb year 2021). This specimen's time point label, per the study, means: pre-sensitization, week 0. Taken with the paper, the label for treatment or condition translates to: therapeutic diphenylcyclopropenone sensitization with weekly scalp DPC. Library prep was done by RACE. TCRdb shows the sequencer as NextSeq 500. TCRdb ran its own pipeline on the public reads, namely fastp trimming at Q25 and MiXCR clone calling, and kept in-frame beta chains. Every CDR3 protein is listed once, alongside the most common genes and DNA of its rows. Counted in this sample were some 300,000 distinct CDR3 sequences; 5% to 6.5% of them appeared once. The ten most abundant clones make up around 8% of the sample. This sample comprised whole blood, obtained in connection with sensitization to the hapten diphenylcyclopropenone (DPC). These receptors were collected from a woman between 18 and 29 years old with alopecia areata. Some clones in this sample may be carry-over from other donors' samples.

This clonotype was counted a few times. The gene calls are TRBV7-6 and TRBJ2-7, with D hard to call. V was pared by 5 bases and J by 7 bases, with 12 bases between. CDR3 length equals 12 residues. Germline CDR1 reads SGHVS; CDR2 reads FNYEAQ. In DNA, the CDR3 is TGTGCCAGCAGCGCCAGGCCCGAGGAGCAGTACTTC. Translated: CASSARPEEQYF.

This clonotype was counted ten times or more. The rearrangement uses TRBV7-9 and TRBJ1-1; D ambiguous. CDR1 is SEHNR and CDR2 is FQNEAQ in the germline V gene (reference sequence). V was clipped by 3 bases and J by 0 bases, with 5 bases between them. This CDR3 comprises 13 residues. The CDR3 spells CASSFGMNTEAFF. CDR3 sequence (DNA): TGTGCCAGCAGCTTTGGCATGAACACTGAAGCTTTCTTT.

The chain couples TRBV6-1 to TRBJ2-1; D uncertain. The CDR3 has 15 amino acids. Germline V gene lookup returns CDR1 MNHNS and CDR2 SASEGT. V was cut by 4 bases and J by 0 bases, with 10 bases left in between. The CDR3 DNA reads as TGTGCCAGCAGTGTTTCGGAAAACTCCTACAATGAGCAGTTCTTC. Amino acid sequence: CASSVSENSYNEQFF.

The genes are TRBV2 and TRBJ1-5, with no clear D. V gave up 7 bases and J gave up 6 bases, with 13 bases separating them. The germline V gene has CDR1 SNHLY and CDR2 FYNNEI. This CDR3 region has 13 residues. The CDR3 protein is CASNRYGPQPQHF. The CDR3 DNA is TGTGCCAGCAACCGGTACGGACCTCAGCCCCAGCATTTT.

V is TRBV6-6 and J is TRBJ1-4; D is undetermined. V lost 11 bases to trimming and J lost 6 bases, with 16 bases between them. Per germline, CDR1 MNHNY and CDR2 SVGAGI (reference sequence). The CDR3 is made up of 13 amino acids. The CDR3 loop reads CAHKVQADEKLFF. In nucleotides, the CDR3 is TGTGCCCACAAAGTGCAAGCCGATGAAAAACTGTTTTTT.

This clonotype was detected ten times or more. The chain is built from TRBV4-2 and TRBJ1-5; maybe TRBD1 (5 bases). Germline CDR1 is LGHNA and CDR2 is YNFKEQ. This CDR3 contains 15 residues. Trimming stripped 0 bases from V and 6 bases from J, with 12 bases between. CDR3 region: CASSQEVQGTQPQHF. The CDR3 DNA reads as TGTGCCAGCAGCCAAGAGGTGCAGGGAACTCAGCCCCAGCATTTT.

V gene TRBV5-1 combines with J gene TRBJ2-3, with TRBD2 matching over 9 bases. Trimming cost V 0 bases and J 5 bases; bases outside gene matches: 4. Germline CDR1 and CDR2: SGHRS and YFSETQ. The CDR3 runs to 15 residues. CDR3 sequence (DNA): TGCGCCAGCAGCTTGGTGCTAGCGGGGAAAGATACGCAGTATTTT. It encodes CASSLVLAGKDTQYF.

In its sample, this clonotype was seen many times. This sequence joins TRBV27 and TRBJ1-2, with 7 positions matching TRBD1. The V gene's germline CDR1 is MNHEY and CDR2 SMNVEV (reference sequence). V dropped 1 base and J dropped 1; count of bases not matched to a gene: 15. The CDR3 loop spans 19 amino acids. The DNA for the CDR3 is TGTGCCAGCAGTTTATTTTACCCGAGACAGGGTAACATTAACTATGGCTACACCTTC. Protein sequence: CASSLFYPRQGNINYGYTF.

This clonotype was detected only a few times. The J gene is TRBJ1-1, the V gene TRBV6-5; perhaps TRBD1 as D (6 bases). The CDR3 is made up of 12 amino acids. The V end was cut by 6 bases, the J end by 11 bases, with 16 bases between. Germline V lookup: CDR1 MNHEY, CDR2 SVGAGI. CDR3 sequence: CASSPSRGRAFF. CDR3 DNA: TGTGCCAGCAGCCCCAGTAGGGGGAGGGCTTTCTTT.

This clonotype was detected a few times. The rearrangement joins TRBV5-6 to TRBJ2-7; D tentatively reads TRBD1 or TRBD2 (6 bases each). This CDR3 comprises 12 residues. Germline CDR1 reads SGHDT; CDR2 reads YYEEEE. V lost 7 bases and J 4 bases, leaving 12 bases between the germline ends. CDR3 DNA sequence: TGTGCCAGCGCGGAAGGGGGGTACGAGCAGTACTTC. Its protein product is CASAEGGYEQYF.

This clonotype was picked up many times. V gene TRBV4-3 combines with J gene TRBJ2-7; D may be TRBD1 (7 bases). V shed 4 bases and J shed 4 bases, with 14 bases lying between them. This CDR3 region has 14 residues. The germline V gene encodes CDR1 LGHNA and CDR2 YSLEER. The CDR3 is CASSLGGQTYEQYF. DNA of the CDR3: TGCGCCAGCAGCCTCGGGGGACAGACATACGAGCAGTACTTC.

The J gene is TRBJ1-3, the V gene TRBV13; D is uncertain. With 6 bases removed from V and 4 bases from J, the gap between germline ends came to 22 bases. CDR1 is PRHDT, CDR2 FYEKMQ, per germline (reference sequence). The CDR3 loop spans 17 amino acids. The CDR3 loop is CASRFSGVGLRGNTIYF. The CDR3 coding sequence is TGTGCCAGCAGATTTAGCGGGGTAGGGTTGCGCGGAAACACCATATATTTT.

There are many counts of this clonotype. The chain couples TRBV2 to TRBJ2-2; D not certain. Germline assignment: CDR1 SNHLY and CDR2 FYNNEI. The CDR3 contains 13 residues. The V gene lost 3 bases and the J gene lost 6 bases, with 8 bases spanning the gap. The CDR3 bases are TGTGCCAGCAGTGACAGCCCAGCCGGGGAGCTGTTTTTT. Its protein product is CASSDSPAGELFF.

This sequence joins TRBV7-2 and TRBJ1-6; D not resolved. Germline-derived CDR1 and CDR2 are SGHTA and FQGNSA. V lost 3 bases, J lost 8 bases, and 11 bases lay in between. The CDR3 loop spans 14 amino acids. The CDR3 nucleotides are TGTGCCAGCAGCTTCCTTTCAGCCTATTCACCCCTCCACTTT. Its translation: CASSFLSAYSPLHF.

CDR3 protein: CARSCQDPGTGNYEQYF. The CDR3 nucleotides read TGTGCCAGAAGCTGCCAGGATCCCGGGACAGGGAATTACGAGCAGTACTTC. The chain links TRBV5-3 to TRBJ2-7, with TRBD1 matching over 9 bases. TRBV5-3 is an open reading frame, and its role is uncertain. This CDR3 region has 17 residues. V shed 3 bases and J 4 bases; nucleotides not matched to a gene: 14.

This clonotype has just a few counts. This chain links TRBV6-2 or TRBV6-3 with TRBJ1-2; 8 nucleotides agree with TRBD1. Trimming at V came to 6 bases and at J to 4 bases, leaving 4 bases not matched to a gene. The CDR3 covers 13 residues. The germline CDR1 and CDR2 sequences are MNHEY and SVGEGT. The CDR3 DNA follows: TGTGCCAGCAGCGAAACAGGGGGCTATGGCTACACCTTC. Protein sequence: CASSETGGYGYTF.

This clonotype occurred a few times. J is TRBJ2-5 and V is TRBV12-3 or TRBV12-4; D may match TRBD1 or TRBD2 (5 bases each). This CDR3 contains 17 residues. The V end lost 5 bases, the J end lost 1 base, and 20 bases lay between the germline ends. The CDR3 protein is CASSRNTGRKLQETQYF. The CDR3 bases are TGTGCCAGCAGTCGAAATACGGGACGGAAACTCCAAGAGACCCAGTACTTC.

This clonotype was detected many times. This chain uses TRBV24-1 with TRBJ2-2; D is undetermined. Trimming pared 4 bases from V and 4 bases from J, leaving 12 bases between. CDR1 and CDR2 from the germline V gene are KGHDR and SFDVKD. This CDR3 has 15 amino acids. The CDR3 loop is CATSEHLGATGELFF. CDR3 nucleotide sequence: TGTGCCACCAGTGAACACCTAGGAGCCACCGGGGAGCTGTTTTTT.

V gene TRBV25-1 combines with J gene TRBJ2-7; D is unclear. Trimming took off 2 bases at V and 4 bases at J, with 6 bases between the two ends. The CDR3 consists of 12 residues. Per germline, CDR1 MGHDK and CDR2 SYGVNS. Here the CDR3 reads CASSERFYEQYF. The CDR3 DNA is TGTGCCAGCAGTGAAAGATTTTACGAGCAGTACTTC.

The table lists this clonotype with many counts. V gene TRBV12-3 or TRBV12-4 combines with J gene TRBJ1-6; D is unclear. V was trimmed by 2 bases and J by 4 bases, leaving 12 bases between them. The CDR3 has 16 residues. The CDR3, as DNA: TGTGCCAGCAGTTTATCTGAGATCACATATAATTCACCCCTCCACTTT. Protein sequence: CASSLSEITYNSPLHF.

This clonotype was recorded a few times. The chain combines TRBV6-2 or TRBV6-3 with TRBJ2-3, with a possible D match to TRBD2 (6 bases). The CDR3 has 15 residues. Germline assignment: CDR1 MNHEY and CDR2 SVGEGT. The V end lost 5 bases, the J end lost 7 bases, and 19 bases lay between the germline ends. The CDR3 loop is CASSPGSLPGNTQYF. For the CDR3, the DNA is TGTGCCAGCAGTCCCGGGAGCTTGCCTGGGAATACGCAGTATTTT.

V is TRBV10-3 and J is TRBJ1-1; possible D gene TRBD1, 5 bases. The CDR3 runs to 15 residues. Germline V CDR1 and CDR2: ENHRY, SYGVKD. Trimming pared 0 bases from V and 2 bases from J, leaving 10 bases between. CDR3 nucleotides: TGTGCCATCAGTGAGTCCGGCAGGGCTAACACTGAAGCTTTCTTT. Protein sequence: CAISESGRANTEAFF.

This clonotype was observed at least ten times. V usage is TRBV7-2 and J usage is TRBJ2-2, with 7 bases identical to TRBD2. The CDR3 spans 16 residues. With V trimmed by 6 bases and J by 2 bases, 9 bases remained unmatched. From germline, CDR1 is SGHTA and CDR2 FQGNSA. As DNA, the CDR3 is TGTGCCAGCAGAGGGGACGGGGGGATTAACACCGGGGAGCTGTTTTTT. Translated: CASRGDGGINTGELFF.

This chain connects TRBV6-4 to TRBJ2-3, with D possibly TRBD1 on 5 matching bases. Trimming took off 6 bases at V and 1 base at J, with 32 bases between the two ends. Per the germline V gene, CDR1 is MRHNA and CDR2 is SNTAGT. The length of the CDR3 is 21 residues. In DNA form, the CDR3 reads TGTGCCAGCAGGGGTCCAAACAGGTCGGCAGCCGAACTCTACCGCACAGATACGCAGTATTTT. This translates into CASRGPNRSAAELYRTDTQYF.

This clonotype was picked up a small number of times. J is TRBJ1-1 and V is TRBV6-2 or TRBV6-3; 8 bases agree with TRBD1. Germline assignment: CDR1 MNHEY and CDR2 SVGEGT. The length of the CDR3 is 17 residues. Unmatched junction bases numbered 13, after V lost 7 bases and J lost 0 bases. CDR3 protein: CASTVSTGAAVNTEAFF. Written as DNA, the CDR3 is TGTGCCAGCACCGTCTCGACAGGGGCGGCAGTGAACACTGAAGCTTTCTTT.

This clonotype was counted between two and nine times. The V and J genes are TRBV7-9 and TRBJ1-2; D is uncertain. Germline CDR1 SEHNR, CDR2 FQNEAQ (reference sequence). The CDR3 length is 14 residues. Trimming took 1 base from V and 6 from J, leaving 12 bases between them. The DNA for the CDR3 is TGTGCCAGCAGCTTAGGCGGAGGGAATAATGGCTACACCTTC. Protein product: CASSLGGGNNGYTF.